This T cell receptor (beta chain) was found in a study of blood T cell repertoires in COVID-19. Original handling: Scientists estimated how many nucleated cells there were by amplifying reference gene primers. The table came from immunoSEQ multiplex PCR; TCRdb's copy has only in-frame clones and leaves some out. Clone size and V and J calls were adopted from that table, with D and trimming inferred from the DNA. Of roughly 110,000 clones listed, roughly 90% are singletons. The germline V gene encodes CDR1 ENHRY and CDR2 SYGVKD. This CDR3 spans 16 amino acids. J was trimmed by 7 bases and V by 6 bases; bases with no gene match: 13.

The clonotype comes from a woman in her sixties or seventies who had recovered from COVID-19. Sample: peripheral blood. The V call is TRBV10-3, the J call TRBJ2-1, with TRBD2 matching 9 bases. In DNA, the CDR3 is TGTGCCATCAGCCCCCGAGGGCGGGAGGGTAGGAATGAGCAGTTCTTC. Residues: CAISPRGREGRNEQFF.